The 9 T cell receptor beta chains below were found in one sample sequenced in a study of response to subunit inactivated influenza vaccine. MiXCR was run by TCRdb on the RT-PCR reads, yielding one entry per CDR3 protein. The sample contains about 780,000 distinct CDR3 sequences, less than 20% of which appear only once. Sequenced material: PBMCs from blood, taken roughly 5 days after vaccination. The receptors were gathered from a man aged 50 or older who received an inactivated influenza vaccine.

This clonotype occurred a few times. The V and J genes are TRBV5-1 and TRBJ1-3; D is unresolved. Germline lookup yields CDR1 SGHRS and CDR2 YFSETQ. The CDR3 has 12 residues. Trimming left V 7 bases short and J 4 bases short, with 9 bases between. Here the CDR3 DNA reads TGCGCCAGCCAGTTTCGGGGAAACACCATATATTTT. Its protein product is CASQFRGNTIYF.

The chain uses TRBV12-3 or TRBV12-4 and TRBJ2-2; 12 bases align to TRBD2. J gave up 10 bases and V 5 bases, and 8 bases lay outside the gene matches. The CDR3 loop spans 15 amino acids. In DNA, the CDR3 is TGTGCCAGCAGTCCGAGACTAGCGGGAGTGAAGGAGCTGTTTTTT. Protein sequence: CASSPRLAGVKELFF.

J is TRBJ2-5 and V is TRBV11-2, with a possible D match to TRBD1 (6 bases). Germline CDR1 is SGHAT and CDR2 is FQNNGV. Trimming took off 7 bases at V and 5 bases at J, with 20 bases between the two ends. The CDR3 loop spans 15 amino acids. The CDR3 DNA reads TGTGCCAGCAATATAGTGGGTAGAGGGGGTGAGACCCAGTACTTC. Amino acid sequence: CASNIVGRGGETQYF.

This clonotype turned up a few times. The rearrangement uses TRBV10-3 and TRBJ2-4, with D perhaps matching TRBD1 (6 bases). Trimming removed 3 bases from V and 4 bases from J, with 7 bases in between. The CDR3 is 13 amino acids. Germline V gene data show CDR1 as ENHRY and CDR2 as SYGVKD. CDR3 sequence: CAISEGGKNIQYF. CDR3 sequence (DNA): TGTGCCATCAGTGAAGGGGGAAAAAACATTCAGTACTTC.

The CDR3 spells CASSLASGRGTDTQYF. The CDR3 region has the DNA TGTGCCAGCAGCTTAGCATCTGGGAGGGGCACAGATACGCAGTATTTT. The chain recombines TRBV7-9 with TRBJ2-3, with TRBD2 matching over 7 bases. Per germline, CDR1 SEHNR and CDR2 FQNEAQ (reference sequence). V shed 0 bases, J shed 1 base, and the junction held 4 bases outside the gene matches. This CDR3 has 16 residues.

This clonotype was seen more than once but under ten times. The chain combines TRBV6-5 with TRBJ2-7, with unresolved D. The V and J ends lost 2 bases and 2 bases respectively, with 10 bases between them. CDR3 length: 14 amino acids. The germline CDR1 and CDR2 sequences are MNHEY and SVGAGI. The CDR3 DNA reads TGTGCCAGCAGTTACCCTGGGATGCCCTACGAGCAGTACTTC. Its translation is CASSYPGMPYEQYF.

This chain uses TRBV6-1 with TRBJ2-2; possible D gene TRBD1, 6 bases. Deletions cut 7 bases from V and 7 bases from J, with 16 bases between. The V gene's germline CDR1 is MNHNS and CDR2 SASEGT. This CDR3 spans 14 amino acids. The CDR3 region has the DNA TGTGCCAGCATCCCCGACAGGCGGGTCGGGGAGCTGTTTTTT. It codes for CASIPDRRVGELFF.

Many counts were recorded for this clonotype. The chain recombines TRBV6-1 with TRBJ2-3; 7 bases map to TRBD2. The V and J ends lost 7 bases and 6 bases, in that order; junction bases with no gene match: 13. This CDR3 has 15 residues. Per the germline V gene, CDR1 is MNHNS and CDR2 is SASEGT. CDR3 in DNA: TGTGCCAGCACCGGACTAGGAACCGGAGGGGATACGCAGTATTTT. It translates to CASTGLGTGGDTQYF.

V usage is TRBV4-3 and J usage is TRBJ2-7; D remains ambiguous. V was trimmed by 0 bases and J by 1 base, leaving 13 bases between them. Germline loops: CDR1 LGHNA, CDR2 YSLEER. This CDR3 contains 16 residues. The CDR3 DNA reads TGCGCCAGCAGCCAAGATCACTATATGCCTTCCTACGAGCAGTACTTC. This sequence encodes CASSQDHYMPSYEQYF.